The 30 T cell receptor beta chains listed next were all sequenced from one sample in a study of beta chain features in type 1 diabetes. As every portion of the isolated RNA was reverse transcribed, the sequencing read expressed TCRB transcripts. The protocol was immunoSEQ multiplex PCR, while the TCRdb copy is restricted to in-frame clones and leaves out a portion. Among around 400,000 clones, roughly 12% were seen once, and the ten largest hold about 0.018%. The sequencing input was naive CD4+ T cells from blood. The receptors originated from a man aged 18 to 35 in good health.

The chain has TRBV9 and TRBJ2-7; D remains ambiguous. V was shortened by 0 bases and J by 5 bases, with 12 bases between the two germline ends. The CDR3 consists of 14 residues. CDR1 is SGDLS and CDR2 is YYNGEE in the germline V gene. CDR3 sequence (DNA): TGTGCCAGCAGCGTAGCGGTGAATTCCCACGAGCAGTACTTC. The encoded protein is CASSVAVNSHEQYF.

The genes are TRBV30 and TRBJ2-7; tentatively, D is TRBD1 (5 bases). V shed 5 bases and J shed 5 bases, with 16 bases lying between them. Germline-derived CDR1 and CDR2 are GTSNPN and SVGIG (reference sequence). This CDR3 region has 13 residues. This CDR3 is CAWGSGLDNEQYF. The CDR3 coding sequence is TGTGCCTGGGGCTCAGGGTTGGACAACGAGCAGTACTTC.

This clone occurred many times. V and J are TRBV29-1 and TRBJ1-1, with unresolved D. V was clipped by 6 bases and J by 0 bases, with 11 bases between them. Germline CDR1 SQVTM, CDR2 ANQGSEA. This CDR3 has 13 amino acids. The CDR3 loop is CSVARTMNTEAFF. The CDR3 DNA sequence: TGCAGCGTCGCCAGAACCATGAACACTGAAGCTTTCTTT.

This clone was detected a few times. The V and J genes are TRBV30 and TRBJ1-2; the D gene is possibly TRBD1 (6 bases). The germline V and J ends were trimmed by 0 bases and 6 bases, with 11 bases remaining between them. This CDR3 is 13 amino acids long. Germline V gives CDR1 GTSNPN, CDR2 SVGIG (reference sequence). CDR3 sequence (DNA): TGTGCCTGGAGTGTGGGCAGGGGAAATGGCTACACCTTC. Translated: CAWSVGRGNGYTF.

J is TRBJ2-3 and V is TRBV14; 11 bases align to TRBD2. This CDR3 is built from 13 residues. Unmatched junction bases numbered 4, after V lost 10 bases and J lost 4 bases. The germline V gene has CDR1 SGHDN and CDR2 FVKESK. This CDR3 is CATTSGSADTQYF. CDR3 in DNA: TGTGCCACCACTAGCGGGAGCGCAGATACGCAGTATTTT. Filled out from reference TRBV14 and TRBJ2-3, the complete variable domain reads EAGVTQFPSHSVIEKGQTVTLRCDPISGHDNLYWYRRVMGKEIKFLLHFVKESKQDESGMPNNRFLAERTGGTYSTLKVQPAELEDSGVYFCATTSGSADTQYFGPGTRLTVL.

This CDR3 is CASSLVPRGTETQYF. The CDR3, as DNA: TGTGCCAGCAGCTTGGTTCCCAGAGGAACAGAGACCCAGTACTTC. This sequence joins TRBV5-8 and TRBJ2-5; D is uncertain. CDR1 SGHTS and CDR2 YDEGEE come from the germline V gene. Trimming shortened V by 0 bases and J by 4 bases, and 13 bases separated the two germline ends. The CDR3 sequence is 15 residues long. Full variable domain (rest looked up from reference TRBV5-8 and TRBJ2-5): EAGVTQSPTHLIKTRGQQATLRCSPISGHTSVYWYQQALGLGLQFLLWYDEGEERNRGNFPPRFSGRQFPNYSSELNVNALELEDSALYLCASSLVPRGTETQYFGPGTRLLVL.

CDR3 coding DNA: TGTGCCAGCAGCTCCCCCGGGGGGGTTGAAGCTTTCTTT. Translated, it gives CASSSPGGVEAFF. V usage is TRBV28 and J usage is TRBJ1-1; a weak D match, TRBD1 (5 bases). Deletions cut 6 bases from V and 7 bases from J, with 15 bases between. Germline CDR1 MDHEN, CDR2 SYDVKM. This CDR3 region has 13 residues. The whole variable domain, remainder taken from reference TRBV28 and TRBJ1-1, is DVKVTQSSRYLVKRTGEKVFLECVQDMDHENMFWYRQDPGLGLRLIYFSYDVKMKEKGDIPEGYSVSREKKERFSLILESASTNQTSMYLCASSSPGGVEAFFGQGTRLTVV.

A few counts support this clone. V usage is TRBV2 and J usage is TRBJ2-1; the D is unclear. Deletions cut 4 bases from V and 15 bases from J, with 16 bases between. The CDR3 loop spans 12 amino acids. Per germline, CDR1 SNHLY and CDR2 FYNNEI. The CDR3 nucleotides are TGTGCCAGCAGTGCCGAAGCCGGTAAAAGGTTCTTC. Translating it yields CASSAEAGKRFF.

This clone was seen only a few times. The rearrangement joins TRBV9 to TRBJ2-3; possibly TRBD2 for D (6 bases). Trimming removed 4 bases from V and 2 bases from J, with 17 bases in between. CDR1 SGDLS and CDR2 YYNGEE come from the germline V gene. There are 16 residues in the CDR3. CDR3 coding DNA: TGTGCCAGCAGCCTCCAAAGCGGGCTTCACACAGATACGCAGTATTTT. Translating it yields CASSLQSGLHTDTQYF. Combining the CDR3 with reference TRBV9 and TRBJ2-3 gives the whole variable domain DSGVTQTPKHLITATGQRVTLRCSPRSGDLSVYWYQQSLDQGLQFLIQYYNGEERAKGNILERFSAQQFPDLHSELNLSSLELGDSALYFCASSLQSGLHTDTQYFGPGTRLTVL.

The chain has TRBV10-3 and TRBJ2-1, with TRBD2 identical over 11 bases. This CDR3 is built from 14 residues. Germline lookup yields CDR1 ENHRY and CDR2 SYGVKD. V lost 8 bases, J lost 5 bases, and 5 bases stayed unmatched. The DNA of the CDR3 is TGTGCCATCGGAGGGACTAGCGGACACAATGAGCAGTTCTTC. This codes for CAIGGTSGHNEQFF.

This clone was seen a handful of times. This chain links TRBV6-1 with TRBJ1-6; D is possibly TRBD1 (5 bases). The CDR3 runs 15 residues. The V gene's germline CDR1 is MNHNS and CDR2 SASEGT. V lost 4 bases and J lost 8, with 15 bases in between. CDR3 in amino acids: CASSVRTSVDSPLHF. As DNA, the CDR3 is TGTGCCAGCAGTGTACGGACAAGTGTTGATTCACCCCTCCACTTT.

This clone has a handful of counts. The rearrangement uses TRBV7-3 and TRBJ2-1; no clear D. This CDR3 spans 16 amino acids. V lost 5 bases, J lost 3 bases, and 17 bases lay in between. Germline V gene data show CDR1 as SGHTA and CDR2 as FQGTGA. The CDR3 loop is CASSPTPDTGYNEQFF. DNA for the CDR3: TGTGCCAGCAGCCCGACGCCAGATACGGGCTACAATGAGCAGTTCTTC.

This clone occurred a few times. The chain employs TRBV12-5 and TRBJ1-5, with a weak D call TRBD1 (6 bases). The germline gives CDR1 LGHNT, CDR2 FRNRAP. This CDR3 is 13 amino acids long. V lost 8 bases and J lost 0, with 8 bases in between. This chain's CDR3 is CASKGDSNQPQHF. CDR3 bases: TGTGCTAGTAAGGGGGATAGCAATCAGCCCCAGCATTTT.

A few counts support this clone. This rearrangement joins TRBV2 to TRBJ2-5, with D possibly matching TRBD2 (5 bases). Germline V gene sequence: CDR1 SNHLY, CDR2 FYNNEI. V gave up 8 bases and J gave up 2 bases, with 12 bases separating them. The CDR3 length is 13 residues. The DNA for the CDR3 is TGTGCCAGCGGTCTGAGAGGGCAAGAGACCCAGTACTTC. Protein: CASGLRGQETQYF.

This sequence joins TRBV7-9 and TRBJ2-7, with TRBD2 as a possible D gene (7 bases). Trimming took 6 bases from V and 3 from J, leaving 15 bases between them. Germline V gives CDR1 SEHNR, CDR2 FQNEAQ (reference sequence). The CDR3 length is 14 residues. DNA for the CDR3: TGTGCCAGCAGAGGGGGGGCCCTCGACTACGAGCAGTACTTC. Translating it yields CASRGGALDYEQYF.

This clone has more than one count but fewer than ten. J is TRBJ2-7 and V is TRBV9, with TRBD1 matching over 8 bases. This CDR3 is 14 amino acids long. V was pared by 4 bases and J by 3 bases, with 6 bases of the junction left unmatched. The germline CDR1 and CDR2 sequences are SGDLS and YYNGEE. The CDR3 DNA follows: TGTGCCAGCAGCCCACGGACAGGGTTCTACGAGCAGTACTTC. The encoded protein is CASSPRTGFYEQYF. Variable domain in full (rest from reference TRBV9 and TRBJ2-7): DSGVTQTPKHLITATGQRVTLRCSPRSGDLSVYWYQQSLDQGLQFLIQYYNGEERAKGNILERFSAQQFPDLHSELNLSSLELGDSALYFCASSPRTGFYEQYFGPGTRLTVT.

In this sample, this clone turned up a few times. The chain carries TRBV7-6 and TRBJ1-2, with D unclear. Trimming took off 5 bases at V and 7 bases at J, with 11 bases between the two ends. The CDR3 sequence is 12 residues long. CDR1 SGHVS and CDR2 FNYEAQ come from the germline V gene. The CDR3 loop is CASSGGRSGYTF. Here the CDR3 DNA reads TGTGCCAGCAGCGGAGGACGGTCTGGCTACACCTTC.

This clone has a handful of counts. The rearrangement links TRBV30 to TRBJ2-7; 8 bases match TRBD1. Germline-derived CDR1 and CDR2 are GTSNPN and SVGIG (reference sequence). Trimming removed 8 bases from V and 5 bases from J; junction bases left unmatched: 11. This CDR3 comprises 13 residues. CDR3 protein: CAASGQVPHEQYF. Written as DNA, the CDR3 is TGTGCCGCTTCGGGACAGGTTCCCCACGAGCAGTACTTC.

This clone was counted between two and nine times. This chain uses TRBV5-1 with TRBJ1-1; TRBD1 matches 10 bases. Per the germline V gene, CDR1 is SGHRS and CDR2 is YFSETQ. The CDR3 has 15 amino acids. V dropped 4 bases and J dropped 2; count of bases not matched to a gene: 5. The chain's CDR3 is CASSTRTGGNTEAFF. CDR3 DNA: TGCGCCAGCAGCACACGGACAGGGGGAAACACTGAAGCTTTCTTT. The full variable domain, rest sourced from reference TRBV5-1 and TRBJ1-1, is KAGVTQTPRYLIKTRGQQVTLSCSPISGHRSVSWYQQTPGQGLQFLFEYFSETQRNKGNFPGRFSGRQFSNSRSEMNVSTLELGDSALYLCASSTRTGGNTEAFFGQGTRLTVV.

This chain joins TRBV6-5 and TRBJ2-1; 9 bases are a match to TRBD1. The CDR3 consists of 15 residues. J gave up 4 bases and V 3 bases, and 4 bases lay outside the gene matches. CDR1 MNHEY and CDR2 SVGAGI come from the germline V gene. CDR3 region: CASSYKTGGYNEQFF. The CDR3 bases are TGTGCCAGCAGTTATAAGACAGGGGGTTACAATGAGCAGTTCTTC.

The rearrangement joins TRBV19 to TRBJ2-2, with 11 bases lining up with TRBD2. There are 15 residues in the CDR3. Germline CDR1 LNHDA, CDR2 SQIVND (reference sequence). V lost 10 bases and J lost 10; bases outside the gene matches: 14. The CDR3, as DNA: TGTGCCACTGCCAGGGGGATAGCGGGAGGGAAGGAGCTGTTTTTT. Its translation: CATARGIAGGKELFF.

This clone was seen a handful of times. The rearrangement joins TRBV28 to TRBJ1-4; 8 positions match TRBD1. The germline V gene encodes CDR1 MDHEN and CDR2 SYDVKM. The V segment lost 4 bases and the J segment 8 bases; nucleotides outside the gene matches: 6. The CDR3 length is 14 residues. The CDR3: CASSSGQGSEKLFF. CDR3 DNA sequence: TGTGCCAGCAGTTCAGGACAGGGAAGCGAAAAACTGTTTTTT.

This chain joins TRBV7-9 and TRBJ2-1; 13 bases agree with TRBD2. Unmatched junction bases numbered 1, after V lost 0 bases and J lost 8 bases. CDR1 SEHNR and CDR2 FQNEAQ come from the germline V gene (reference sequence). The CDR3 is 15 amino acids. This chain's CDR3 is CASSLATSGGDEQFF. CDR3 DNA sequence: TGTGCCAGCAGCTTAGCCACTAGCGGGGGGGATGAGCAGTTCTTC.

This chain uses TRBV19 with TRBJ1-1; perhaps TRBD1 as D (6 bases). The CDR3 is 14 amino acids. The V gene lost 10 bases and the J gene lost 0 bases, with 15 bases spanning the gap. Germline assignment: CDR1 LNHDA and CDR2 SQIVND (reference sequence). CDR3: CATGGPEMNTEAFF. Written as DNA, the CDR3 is TGTGCCACCGGGGGGCCAGAGATGAACACTGAAGCTTTCTTT. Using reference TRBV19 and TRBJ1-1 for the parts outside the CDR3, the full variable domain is DGGITQSPKYLFRKEGQNVTLSCEQNLNHDAMYWYRQDPGQGLRLIYYSQIVNDFQKGDIAEGYSVSREKKESFPLTVTSAQKNPTAFYLCATGGPEMNTEAFFGQGTRLTVV.

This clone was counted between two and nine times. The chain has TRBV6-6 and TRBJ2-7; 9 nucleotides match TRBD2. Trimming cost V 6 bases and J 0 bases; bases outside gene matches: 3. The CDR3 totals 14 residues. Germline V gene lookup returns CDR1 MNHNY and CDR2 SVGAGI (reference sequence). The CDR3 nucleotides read TGTGCCAGCAGGCCTAGCGGGACCTCCTACGAGCAGTACTTC. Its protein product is CASRPSGTSYEQYF.

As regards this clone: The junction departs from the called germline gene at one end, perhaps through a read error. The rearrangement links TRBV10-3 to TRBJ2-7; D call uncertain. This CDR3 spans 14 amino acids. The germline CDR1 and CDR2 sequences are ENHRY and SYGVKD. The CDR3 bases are TGTGCCGTCAGGCGGCAGCTAGACTCCTACGAGCAGTACTTC. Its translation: CAVRRQLDSYEQYF.

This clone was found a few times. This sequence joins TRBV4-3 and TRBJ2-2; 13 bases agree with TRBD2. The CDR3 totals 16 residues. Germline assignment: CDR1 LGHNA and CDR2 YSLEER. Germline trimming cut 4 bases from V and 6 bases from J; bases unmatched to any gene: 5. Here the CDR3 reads CASSPRTSGSSGELFF. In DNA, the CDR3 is TGCGCCAGCAGCCCTCGGACTAGCGGGAGTTCCGGGGAGCTGTTTTTT.

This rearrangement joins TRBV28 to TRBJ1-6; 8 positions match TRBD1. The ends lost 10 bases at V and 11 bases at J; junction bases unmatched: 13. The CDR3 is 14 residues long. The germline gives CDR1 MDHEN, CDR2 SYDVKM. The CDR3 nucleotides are TGTGCCACTGACGGGACAGGCAGTTCAGCACCCCTCCACTTT. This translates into CATDGTGSSAPLHF.

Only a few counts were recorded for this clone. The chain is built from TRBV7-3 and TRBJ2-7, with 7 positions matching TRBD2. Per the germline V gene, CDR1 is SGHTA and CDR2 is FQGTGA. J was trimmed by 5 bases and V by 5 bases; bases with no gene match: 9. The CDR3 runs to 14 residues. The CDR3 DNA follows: TGTGCCAGCAGCCCGGGGAGGCGGGAGAACGAGCAGTACTTC. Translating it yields CASSPGRRENEQYF.

CDR3 DNA: TGTGCCAGCAGATCCATCGGACAGAAGCCCTCCTACGAGCAGTACTTC. Translating it yields CASRSIGQKPSYEQYF. This sequence joins TRBV28 and TRBJ2-7; D perhaps matches TRBD1 (6 bases). The V gene's germline CDR1 is MDHEN and CDR2 SYDVKM. Trimming stripped 6 bases from V and 0 bases from J, with 18 bases between. This CDR3 contains 16 residues.